This entry lists 8 T cell receptor beta chains sequenced from one sample in a study of cytomegalovirus exposure and HLA in healthy donors. Researchers ran the PCR with 60 Vbeta and 13 Jbeta primers. Data came from immunoSEQ multiplex PCR; TCRdb stores just in-frame clones and leaves some out. The sample holds roughly 150,000 clones; about three quarters are singletons and the top ten take around 3.7%. The sequencing sample was made of PBMCs. The receptors derive from a male donor in good health and CMV-seronegative.

This clone turned up a few times. The V gene is TRBV30, the J gene TRBJ2-1; possible D gene TRBD1, 6 bases. The germline CDR1 and CDR2 sequences are GTSNPN and SVGIG (reference sequence). Deletions cut 7 bases from V and 9 bases from J, with 22 bases between. The CDR3 runs 14 residues. In DNA form, the CDR3 reads TGTGCCTACAAAAGGAGCCCCGGGGACACTGAGCAGTTCTTC. Protein sequence: CAYKRSPGDTEQFF.

The rearrangement joins TRBV15 to TRBJ2-7, with 7 bases matching TRBD1. The CDR3 is made up of 16 amino acids. The J segment lost 0 bases and the V segment lost 0 bases, leaving 5 bases of the junction unmatched. The germline CDR1 and CDR2 sequences are LNHNV and YYDKDF (reference sequence). The CDR3 DNA reads as TGTGCCACCAGCAGAGATGAGGGGGCCCTCTCCTACGAGCAGTACTTC. Translation: CATSRDEGALSYEQYF.

The rearrangement uses TRBV6-9 and TRBJ2-7; possibly TRBD2 for D (6 bases). Trimming stripped 7 bases from V and 2 bases from J, with 15 bases between. From germline, CDR1 is MNHGY and CDR2 SVAAGI. The length of the CDR3 is 14 residues. The CDR3 DNA is TGTGCCAGCATCATGGGGGGTGGCACCTACGAGCAGTACTTC. It yields the protein CASIMGGGTYEQYF.

The J gene is TRBJ1-1, the V gene TRBV4-2; perhaps TRBD1 as D (6 bases). Trimming took off 5 bases at V and 1 base at J, with 14 bases between the two ends. CDR1 and CDR2 from the germline V gene are LGHNA and YNFKEQ. The CDR3 extends over 15 amino acids. CDR3 sequence reads: CASSYKTGGNTEAFF. CDR3 DNA: TGTGCCAGCAGCTATAAGACAGGCGGGAACACTGAAGCTTTCTTT.

This clone has only a few counts. The germline gene is not matched at one end of the junction; a read error may be the cause. The rearrangement uses TRBV7-7 and TRBJ2-1, with D perhaps TRBD1 (6 bases). This CDR3 comprises 11 residues. CDR1 is SSHAT, CDR2 FNYEAQ, per germline (reference sequence). The CDR3, as DNA: TGTGCTAGCAGCTCAGGGGATGAGCAGTTCTTC. This sequence encodes CASSSGDEQFF.

This clone appeared a single time. V gene TRBV27 combines with J gene TRBJ2-7, with 9 bases fitting TRBD1. CDR1 MNHEY and CDR2 SMNVEV come from the germline V gene (reference sequence). V lost 4 bases to trimming and J lost 1 base; unmatched junction nucleotides: 11. This CDR3 has 17 residues. Written as DNA, the CDR3 is TGTGCCAGCAGTTCTCCCGGGACAGGGCAGAAGTCCTACGAGCAGTACTTC. It translates to CASSSPGTGQKSYEQYF.

This rearrangement joins TRBV5-1 to TRBJ2-1; D is perhaps TRBD2 (6 bases). This CDR3 is 15 amino acids long. Germline CDR1 is SGHRS and CDR2 is YFSETQ. Between the trimmed V and J ends, which lost 1 base and 10 bases, there was a span of 18 bases. CDR3 coding DNA: TGCGCCAGCAGCTTGAGCGTTGGGACGGGGGTAGAGCAGTTCTTC. Translation gives CASSLSVGTGVEQFF.

The genes are TRBV19 and TRBJ1-5; 9 bases agree with TRBD1. Per germline, CDR1 LNHDA and CDR2 SQIVND (reference sequence). The ends lost 6 bases at V and 5 bases at J; junction bases unmatched: 5. This CDR3 spans 14 amino acids. Here the CDR3 DNA reads TGTGCCAGTAGCAAGGACAGGGGCTATCAGCCCCAGCATTTT. It specifies CASSKDRGYQPQHF.